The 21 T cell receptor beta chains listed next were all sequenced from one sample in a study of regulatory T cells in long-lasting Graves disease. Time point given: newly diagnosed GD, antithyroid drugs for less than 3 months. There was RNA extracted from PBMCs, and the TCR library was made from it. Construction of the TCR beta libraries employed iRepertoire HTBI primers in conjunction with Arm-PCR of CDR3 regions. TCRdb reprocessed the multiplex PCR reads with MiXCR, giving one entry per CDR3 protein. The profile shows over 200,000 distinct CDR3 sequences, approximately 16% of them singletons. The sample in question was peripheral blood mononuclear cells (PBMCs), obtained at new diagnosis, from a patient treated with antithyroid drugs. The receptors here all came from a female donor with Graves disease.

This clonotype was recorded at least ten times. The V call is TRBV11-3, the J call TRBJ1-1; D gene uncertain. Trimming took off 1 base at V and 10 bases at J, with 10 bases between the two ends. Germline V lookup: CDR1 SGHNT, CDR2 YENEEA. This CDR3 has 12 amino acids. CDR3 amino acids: CASSLGSEGAFF. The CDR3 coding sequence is TGTGCCAGCAGCTTAGGGTCAGAAGGAGCTTTCTTT.

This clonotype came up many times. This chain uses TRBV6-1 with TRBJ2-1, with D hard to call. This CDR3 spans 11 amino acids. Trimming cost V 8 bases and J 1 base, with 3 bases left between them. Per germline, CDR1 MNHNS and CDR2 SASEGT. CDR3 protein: CASVSYNEQFF. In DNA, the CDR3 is TGTGCCAGCGTGTCCTACAATGAGCAGTTCTTC.

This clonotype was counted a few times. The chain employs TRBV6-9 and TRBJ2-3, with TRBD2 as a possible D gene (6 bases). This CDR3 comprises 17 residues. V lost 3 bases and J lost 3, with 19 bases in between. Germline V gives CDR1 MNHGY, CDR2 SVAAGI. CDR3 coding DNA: TGTGCCAGCAGTTACACCCAGGATAGCGGACTTACAGATACGCAGTATTTT. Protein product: CASSYTQDSGLTDTQYF.

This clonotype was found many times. CDR3 nucleotides: TGTGCCAGCAGCTTCCAGCGGGAGGGGCATACGCAGTATTTT. Its protein product is CASSFQREGHTQYF. The chain has TRBV7-8 and TRBJ2-3; 10 nucleotides agree with TRBD2. V gave up 3 bases and J gave up 7 bases; unmatched junction bases: 4. The CDR3 is 14 residues long. The germline CDR1 and CDR2 sequences are SGHVS and FQNEAQ.

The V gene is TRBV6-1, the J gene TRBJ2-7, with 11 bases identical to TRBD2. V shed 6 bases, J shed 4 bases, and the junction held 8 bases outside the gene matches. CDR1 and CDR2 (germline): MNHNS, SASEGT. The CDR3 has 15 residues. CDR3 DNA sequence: TGTGCCAGCAGGACCGGGACTAGCGGAGTTTACGAGCAGTACTTC. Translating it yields CASRTGTSGVYEQYF.

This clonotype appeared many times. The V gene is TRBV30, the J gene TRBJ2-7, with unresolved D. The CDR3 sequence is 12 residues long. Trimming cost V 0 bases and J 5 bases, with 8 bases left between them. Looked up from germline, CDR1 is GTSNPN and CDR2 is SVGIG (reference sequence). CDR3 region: CAWSVGIHEQYF. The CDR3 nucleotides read TGTGCCTGGAGTGTAGGCATCCACGAGCAGTACTTC.

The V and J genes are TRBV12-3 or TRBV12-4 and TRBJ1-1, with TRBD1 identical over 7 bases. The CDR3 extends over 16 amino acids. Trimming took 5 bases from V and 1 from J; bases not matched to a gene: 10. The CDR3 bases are TGTGCCAGCAGTCCTGGGTCAGGGGGTACGAACACTGAAGCTTTCTTT. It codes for CASSPGSGGTNTEAFF.

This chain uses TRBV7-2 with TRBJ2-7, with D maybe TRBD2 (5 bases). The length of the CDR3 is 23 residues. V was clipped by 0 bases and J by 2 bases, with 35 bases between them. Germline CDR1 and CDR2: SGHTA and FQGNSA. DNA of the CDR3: TGTGCCAGCAGCTTAGCCACCACCATTATCACTAGAATAAGACGGAGACCCCCCTACGAGCAGTACTTC. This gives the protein CASSLATTIITRIRRRPPYEQYF.

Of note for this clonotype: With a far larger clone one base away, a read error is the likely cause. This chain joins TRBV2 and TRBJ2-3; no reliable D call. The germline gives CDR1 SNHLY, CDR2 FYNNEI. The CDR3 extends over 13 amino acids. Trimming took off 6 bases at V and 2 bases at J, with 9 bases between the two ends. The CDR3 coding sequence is TGTGCCAGCAGCACGACCTACACAGATACGCAGTATTTT. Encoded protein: CASSTTYTDTQYF.

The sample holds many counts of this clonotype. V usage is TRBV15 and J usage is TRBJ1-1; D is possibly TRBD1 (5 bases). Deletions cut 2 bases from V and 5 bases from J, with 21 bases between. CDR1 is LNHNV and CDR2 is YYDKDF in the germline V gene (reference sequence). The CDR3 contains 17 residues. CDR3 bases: TGTGCCACCAGCAGACAGCGTGGGGCGGCCAGTGGTACTGAAGCTTTCTTT. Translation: CATSRQRGAASGTEAFF.

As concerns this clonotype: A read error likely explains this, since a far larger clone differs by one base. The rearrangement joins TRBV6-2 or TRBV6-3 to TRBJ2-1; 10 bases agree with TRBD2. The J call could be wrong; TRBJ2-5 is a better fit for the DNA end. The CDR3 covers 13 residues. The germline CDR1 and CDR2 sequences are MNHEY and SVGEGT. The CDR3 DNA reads TGTGCCAGCACACTAGCGGGGCAAGGGACCCAGTACTTC. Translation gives CASTLAGQGTQYF.

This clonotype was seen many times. The CDR3 sequence: CASSETTLYNEQFF. For the CDR3, the DNA is TGTGCCAGCAGCGAGACTACCCTCTACAATGAGCAGTTCTTC. The chain links TRBV9 to TRBJ2-1; tentative D call: TRBD2 (5 bases). Trimming removed 3 bases at V and 3 bases at J, with 10 bases between. CDR1 is SGDLS and CDR2 is YYNGEE in the germline V gene. The CDR3 length is 14 residues.

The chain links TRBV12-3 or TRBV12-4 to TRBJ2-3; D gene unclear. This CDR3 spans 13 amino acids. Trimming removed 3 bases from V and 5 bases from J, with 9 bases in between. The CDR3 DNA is TGTGCCAGCAGTTTTTCGGAGTTAGATACGCAGTATTTT. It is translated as CASSFSELDTQYF.

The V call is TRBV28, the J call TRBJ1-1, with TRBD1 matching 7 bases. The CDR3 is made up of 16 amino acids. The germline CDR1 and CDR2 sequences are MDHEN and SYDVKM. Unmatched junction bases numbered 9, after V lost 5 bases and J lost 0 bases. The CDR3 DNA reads TGTGCCAGCAGTCCATTGACAGGGCCGCTGAACACTGAAGCTTTCTTT. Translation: CASSPLTGPLNTEAFF.

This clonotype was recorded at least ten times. CDR3 bases: TGTGCCAGCAGCGTAAATTTCCTAGCGGAAACCGGGGAGCTGTTTTTT. Amino acids: CASSVNFLAETGELFF. This rearrangement joins TRBV9 to TRBJ2-2; TRBD2 matches at 7 bases. Looked up from germline, CDR1 is SGDLS and CDR2 is YYNGEE. The V and J ends lost 1 base and 5 bases, in that order; junction bases with no gene match: 8. The CDR3 runs 16 residues. Full variable domain (missing parts from reference TRBV9 and TRBJ2-2): DSGVTQTPKHLITATGQRVTLRCSPRSGDLSVYWYQQSLDQGLQFLIQYYNGEERAKGNILERFSAQQFPDLHSELNLSSLELGDSALYFCASSVNFLAETGELFFGEGSRLTVL.

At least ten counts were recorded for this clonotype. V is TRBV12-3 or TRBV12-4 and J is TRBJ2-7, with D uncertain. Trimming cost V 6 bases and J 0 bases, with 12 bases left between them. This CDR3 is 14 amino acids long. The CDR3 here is CASRTSVSSYEQYF. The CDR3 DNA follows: TGTGCCAGCAGGACGTCCGTGAGCTCCTACGAGCAGTACTTC.

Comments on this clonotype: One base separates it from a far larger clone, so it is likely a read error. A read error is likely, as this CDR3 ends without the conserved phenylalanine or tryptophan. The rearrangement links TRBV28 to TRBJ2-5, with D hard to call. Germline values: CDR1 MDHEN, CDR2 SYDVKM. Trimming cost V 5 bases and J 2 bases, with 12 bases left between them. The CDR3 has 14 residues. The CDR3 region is CASSDPLGQETQYS. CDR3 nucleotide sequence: TGTGCCAGCAGTGATCCATTGGGGCAAGAGACCCAGTACTCC.

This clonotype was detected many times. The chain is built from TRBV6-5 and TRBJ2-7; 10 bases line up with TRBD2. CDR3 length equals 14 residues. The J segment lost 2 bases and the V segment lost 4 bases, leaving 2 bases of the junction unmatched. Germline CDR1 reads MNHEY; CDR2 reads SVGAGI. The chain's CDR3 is CASSSLAGAYEQYF. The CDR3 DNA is TGTGCCAGCAGTTCCCTAGCGGGAGCCTACGAGCAGTACTTC.

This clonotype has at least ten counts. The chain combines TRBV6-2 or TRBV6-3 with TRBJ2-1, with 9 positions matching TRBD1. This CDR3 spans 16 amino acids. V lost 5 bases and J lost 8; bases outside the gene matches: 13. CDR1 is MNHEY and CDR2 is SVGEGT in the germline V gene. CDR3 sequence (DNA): TGTGCCAGCAGTCGGACTTACTCCACAGGGGGCGATGAGCAGTTCTTC. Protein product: CASSRTYSTGGDEQFF.

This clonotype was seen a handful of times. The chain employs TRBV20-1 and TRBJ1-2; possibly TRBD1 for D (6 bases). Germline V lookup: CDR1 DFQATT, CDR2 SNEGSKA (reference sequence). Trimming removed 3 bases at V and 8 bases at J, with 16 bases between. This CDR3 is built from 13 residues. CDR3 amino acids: CSASRPGEEGYTF. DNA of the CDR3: TGCAGTGCTAGTAGGCCAGGGGAGGAGGGCTACACCTTC.

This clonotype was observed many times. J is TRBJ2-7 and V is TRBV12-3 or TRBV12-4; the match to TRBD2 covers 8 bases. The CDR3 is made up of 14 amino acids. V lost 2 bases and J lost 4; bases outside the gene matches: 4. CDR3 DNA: TGTGCCAGCAGTTTATTAGCGGGATTGTACGAGCAGTACTTC. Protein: CASSLLAGLYEQYF.